This passage covers 5 T cell receptor beta chains from one sample sequenced in a study of CD8+ T cells in alopecia areata. Extraction of RNA preceded its reverse transcription into cDNA, which served as the sequencing template. Generated by immunoSEQ multiplex PCR, the TCRdb table keeps only in-frame clones and is missing some. The sample includes 95,000 to 120,000 clones, approximately 59% of them seen just once. Source material: CD8+ T cells sorted from blood. Receptors were obtained from a human donor in good health.

The V and J genes are TRBV11-2 and TRBJ1-2; tentative D call: TRBD1 (5 bases). The V end lost 5 bases, the J end lost 4 bases, and 23 bases lay between the germline ends. The germline V gene encodes CDR1 SGHAT and CDR2 FQNNGV. The CDR3 is 17 amino acids. The CDR3 here is CASSPGGASLRAYGYTF. The CDR3 region has the DNA TGTGCCAGCAGCCCCGGCGGGGCATCTCTTAGGGCCTATGGCTACACCTTC.

The chain recombines TRBV4-1 with TRBJ2-7, with D maybe TRBD1 (6 bases). Germline-derived CDR1 and CDR2 are MGHRA and YSYEKL. Trimming took off 1 base at V and 3 bases at J, with 10 bases between the two ends. The CDR3 runs to 14 residues. CDR3: CASSQAGAGYEQYF. The CDR3 coding sequence is TGCGCCAGCAGCCAAGCAGGGGCAGGCTACGAGCAGTACTTC.

This clone was found once. The V call is TRBV30, the J call TRBJ2-1; maybe TRBD1 (6 bases). This CDR3 contains 13 residues. The V gene lost 3 bases and the J gene lost 4 bases, with 10 bases spanning the gap. Germline V gene data show CDR1 as GTSNPN and CDR2 as SVGIG (reference sequence). CDR3 nucleotides: TGTGCCTGGAGCTGGGGGCCTTACAATGAGCAGTTCTTC. Translating gives CAWSWGPYNEQFF. Using reference TRBV30 and TRBJ2-1 for the parts outside the CDR3, the full variable domain is SQTIHQWPATLVQPVGSPLSLECTVEGTSNPNLYWYRQAAGRGLQLLFYSVGIGQISSEVPQNLSASRPQDRQFILSSKKLLLSDSGFYLCAWSWGPYNEQFFGPGTRLTVL.

The V gene is TRBV13, the J gene TRBJ1-5; D is unclear. V was trimmed by 0 bases and J by 1 base, leaving 4 bases between them. The length of the CDR3 is 14 residues. Looked up from germline, CDR1 is PRHDT and CDR2 is FYEKMQ (reference sequence). For the CDR3, the DNA is TGTGCCAGCAGCTTAGGTCCCAGCAATCAGCCCCAGCATTTT. Its translation is CASSLGPSNQPQHF.

The chain uses TRBV5-6 and TRBJ1-2; D not certain. CDR3 length: 12 amino acids. The ends were cut back, 4 bases at V and 2 bases at J, with 6 bases in the middle. In germline, CDR1 is SGHDT, CDR2 YYEEEE. CDR3 in amino acids: CASSPGNYGYTF. CDR3 nucleotide sequence: TGTGCCAGCAGCCCCGGGAACTATGGCTACACCTTC.